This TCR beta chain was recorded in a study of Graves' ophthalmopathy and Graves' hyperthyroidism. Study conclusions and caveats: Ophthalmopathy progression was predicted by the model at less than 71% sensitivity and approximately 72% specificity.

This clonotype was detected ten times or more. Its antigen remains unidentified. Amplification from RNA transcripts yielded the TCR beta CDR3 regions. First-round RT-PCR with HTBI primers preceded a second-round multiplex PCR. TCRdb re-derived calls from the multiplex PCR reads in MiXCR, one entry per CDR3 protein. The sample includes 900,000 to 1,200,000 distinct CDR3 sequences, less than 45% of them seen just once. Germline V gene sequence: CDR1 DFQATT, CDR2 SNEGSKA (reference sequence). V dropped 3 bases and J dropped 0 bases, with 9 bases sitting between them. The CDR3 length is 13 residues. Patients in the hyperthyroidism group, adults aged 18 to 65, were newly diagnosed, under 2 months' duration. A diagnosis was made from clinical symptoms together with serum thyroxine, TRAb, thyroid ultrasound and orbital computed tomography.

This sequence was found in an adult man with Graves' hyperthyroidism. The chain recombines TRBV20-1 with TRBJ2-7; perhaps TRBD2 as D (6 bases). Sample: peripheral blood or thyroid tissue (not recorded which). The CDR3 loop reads CSARGLYSYEQYF. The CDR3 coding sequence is TGCAGTGCTAGGGGACTCTACTCCTACGAGCAGTACTTC.